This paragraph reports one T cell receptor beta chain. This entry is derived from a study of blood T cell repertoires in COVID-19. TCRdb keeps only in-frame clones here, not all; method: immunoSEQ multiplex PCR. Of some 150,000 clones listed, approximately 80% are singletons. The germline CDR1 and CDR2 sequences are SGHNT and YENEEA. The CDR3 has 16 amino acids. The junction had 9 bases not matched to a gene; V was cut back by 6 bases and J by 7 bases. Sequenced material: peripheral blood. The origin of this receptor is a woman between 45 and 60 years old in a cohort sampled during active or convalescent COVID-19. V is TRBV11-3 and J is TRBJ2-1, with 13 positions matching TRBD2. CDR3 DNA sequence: TGTGCCAGCAGTCCTACTAGCGGGGGGGCCTGGAATGAGCAGTTCTTC. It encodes CASSPTSGGAWNEQFF.